Following are 19 T cell receptor beta chains from one sample sequenced in a study of shared clonotypes between healthy human individuals. Method: immunoSEQ multiplex PCR; TCRdb's copy keeps in-frame clones and lacks some. The sample records approximately 1,500,000 clones, about 96% being singletons. The specimen was naive CD4+ T cells sorted from blood. Subset denoted: CD45RA+ positively selected. These receptors came from a man aged 25-45 years in good health.

This rearrangement joins TRBV5-6 to TRBJ2-5, with D tentatively TRBD1 or TRBD2 (5 bases each). Trimming left V 2 bases short and J 2 bases short, with 13 bases between. The CDR3 sequence is 15 residues long. Germline-derived CDR1 and CDR2 are SGHDT and YYEEEE. The DNA of the CDR3 is TGTGCCAGCAGCTTTTGGGGATGGGGGCAAGAGACCCAGTACTTC. Residues: CASSFWGWGQETQYF.

This chain joins TRBV9 and TRBJ2-1; perhaps TRBD2 as D (5 bases). The germline CDR1 and CDR2 sequences are SGDLS and YYNGEE. Trimming took off 0 bases at V and 9 bases at J, with 16 bases between the two ends. The CDR3 sequence is 15 residues long. CDR3 region: CASSVVGRERSEQFF. The CDR3 DNA sequence: TGTGCCAGCAGCGTAGTGGGCCGGGAACGGAGTGAGCAGTTCTTC.

The chain recombines TRBV10-1 with TRBJ2-1; TRBD1 aligns across 9 bases. In germline, CDR1 is WNHNN, CDR2 SYGVQD (reference sequence). The CDR3 is made up of 15 amino acids. After removal of 7 bases from V and 5 bases from J, the junction contained 9 bases not matched to a gene. In DNA, the CDR3 is TGCGCCAGCACTTCATCCGGGACAGGGAACAATGAGCAGTTCTTC. This codes for CASTSSGTGNNEQFF.

V usage is TRBV10-1 and J usage is TRBJ2-7; 10 bases fit TRBD2. This CDR3 spans 16 amino acids. V lost 0 bases and J lost 6; bases outside the gene matches: 8. Germline V gene sequence: CDR1 WNHNN, CDR2 SYGVQD (reference sequence). The DNA for the CDR3 is TGCGCCAGCAGTGAGTCGGGGCTAGCGGGAGTAACCGAGCAGTACTTC. It encodes CASSESGLAGVTEQYF.

The count of this clone is one. V usage is TRBV18 and J usage is TRBJ2-7; the D gene is possibly TRBD2 (6 bases). V was trimmed by 0 bases and J by 7 bases, leaving 16 bases between them. The CDR3 is 15 amino acids. From germline, CDR1 is KGHSH and CDR2 LQKENI. In nucleotides, the CDR3 is TGTGCCAGCTCACCACCGGACCTGACTAGAAGGGAGCAGTACTTC. This translates into CASSPPDLTRREQYF.

J is TRBJ1-1 and V is TRBV29-1; TRBD1 agrees at 9 bases. This CDR3 contains 14 residues. Losses at the gene ends were 4 bases for V and 4 bases for J; bases not matched to a gene: 7. Germline values: CDR1 SQVTM, CDR2 ANQGSEA. DNA of the CDR3: TGCAGCGTTGTCGGCGGGACAGGGAGCACTGAAGCTTTCTTT. It encodes CSVVGGTGSTEAFF.

The gene calls are TRBV5-1 and TRBJ2-7; tentative D call: TRBD1 (5 bases). Trimming removed 2 bases at V and 4 bases at J, with 13 bases between. The CDR3 consists of 14 residues. Germline V gene lookup returns CDR1 SGHRS and CDR2 YFSETQ. The chain's CDR3 is CASSFQGPRYEQYF. In nucleotides, the CDR3 is TGCGCCAGCAGCTTTCAGGGCCCCAGGTACGAGCAGTACTTC.

This sequence joins TRBV28 and TRBJ2-7, with D maybe TRBD1 (6 bases). The V gene lost 5 bases and the J gene lost 3 bases, with 11 bases spanning the gap. The CDR3 has 13 amino acids. CDR1 MDHEN and CDR2 SYDVKM come from the germline V gene. CDR3 protein: CASSTDRNYEQYF. The DNA for the CDR3 is TGTGCCAGCAGTACAGACAGGAACTACGAGCAGTACTTC.

The V call is TRBV27, the J call TRBJ1-2, with a possible D match to TRBD1 (6 bases). Germline CDR1 reads MNHEY; CDR2 reads SMNVEV (reference sequence). The CDR3 is made up of 12 amino acids. V lost 9 bases to trimming and J lost 4 bases, with 12 bases between them. The CDR3 is CASWVGGYGYTF. The CDR3 DNA follows: TGTGCCAGTTGGGTAGGGGGCTATGGCTACACCTTC.

The V call is TRBV2, the J call TRBJ2-5; TRBD1 might be the D (6 bases). Germline lookup yields CDR1 SNHLY and CDR2 FYNNEI. The CDR3 sequence is 15 residues long. Trimming took 4 bases from V and 2 from J, leaving 14 bases between them. CDR3 amino acids: CASSGGQSSQETQYF. CDR3 DNA sequence: TGTGCCAGCAGTGGTGGACAGTCCTCGCAAGAGACCCAGTACTTC.

The V call is TRBV5-1, the J call TRBJ2-7, with 13 bases aligning to TRBD2. V was clipped by 4 bases and J by 2 bases; unmatched bases: 6. Germline V lookup: CDR1 SGHRS, CDR2 YFSETQ. The CDR3 is 16 residues long. The CDR3 here is CASSMGTSGNAYEQYF. CDR3 nucleotides: TGCGCCAGCAGCATGGGGACTAGCGGGAATGCCTACGAGCAGTACTTC.

This chain joins TRBV7-9 and TRBJ1-4; D gene uncertain. V was clipped by 5 bases and J by 11 bases, with 15 bases between them. The CDR3 covers 13 residues. Germline values: CDR1 SEHNR, CDR2 FQNEAQ (reference sequence). CDR3 DNA sequence: TGTGCCAGCAGCACGAGGACCTACGAGAAACTGTTTTTT. This translates into CASSTRTYEKLFF.

The chain has TRBV18 and TRBJ2-2, with 7 bases lining up with TRBD2. Trimming removed 5 bases from V and 6 bases from J; junction bases left unmatched: 6. Germline V gene lookup returns CDR1 KGHSH and CDR2 LQKENI. The CDR3 length is 14 residues. CDR3 sequence: CASSSLAEAGELFF. The CDR3 nucleotides are TGTGCCAGCTCATCGCTAGCGGAGGCCGGGGAGCTGTTTTTT. Full variable domain (missing parts from reference TRBV18 and TRBJ2-2): NAGVMQNPRHLVRRRGQEARLRCSPMKGHSHVYWYRQLPEEGLKFMVYLQKENIIDESGMPKERFSAEFPKEGPSILRIQQVVRGDSAAYFCASSSLAEAGELFFGEGSRLTVL.

This chain links TRBV7-9 with TRBJ1-1; D is ambiguous. The CDR3 runs 15 residues. Trimming removed 7 bases from V and 1 base from J, with 16 bases in between. Germline V lookup: CDR1 SEHNR, CDR2 FQNEAQ (reference sequence). The CDR3 nucleotides are TGTGCCAGCACCCCGGGCTGGAGGGAGAACACTGAAGCTTTCTTT. It codes for CASTPGWRENTEAFF.

The J gene is TRBJ2-1, the V gene TRBV5-1, with 7 bases identical to TRBD2. The V segment lost 0 bases and the J segment 9 bases; nucleotides outside the gene matches: 15. The CDR3 contains 17 residues. CDR1 and CDR2 from the germline V gene are SGHRS and YFSETQ. The CDR3 loop is CASSLDGGGRAFGEQFF. The CDR3 DNA sequence: TGCGCCAGCAGCTTGGACGGTGGAGGGAGGGCCTTCGGTGAGCAGTTCTTC. The whole variable domain, remainder taken from reference TRBV5-1 and TRBJ2-1, is KAGVTQTPRYLIKTRGQQVTLSCSPISGHRSVSWYQQTPGQGLQFLFEYFSETQRNKGNFPGRFSGRQFSNSRSEMNVSTLELGDSALYLCASSLDGGGRAFGEQFFGPGTRLTVL.

Only one count was recorded for this clone. The genes are TRBV10-3 and TRBJ1-2; D ambiguous. With 3 bases removed from V and 4 bases from J, the gap between germline ends came to 6 bases. The V gene's germline CDR1 is ENHRY and CDR2 SYGVKD. The CDR3 length is 12 residues. The CDR3 DNA sequence: TGTGCCATCAGTGACGTCGGCTATGGCTACACCTTC. It encodes CAISDVGYGYTF.

The gene calls are TRBV28 and TRBJ2-5; D assignment may be TRBD1 or TRBD2 (8 bases each). Germline CDR1 MDHEN, CDR2 SYDVKM. Trimming took off 6 bases at V and 2 bases at J, with 16 bases between the two ends. CDR3 length equals 15 residues. The CDR3 loop reads CASRTGGTGQETQYF. The CDR3, as DNA: TGTGCCAGCAGGACGGGGGGGACAGGTCAAGAGACCCAGTACTTC.

The rearrangement uses TRBV9 and TRBJ1-2, with D uncertain. Germline lookup yields CDR1 SGDLS and CDR2 YYNGEE. This CDR3 comprises 14 residues. The V and J ends lost 0 bases and 4 bases respectively, with 10 bases between them. Here the CDR3 DNA reads TGTGCCAGCAGCGTAGGGGCTCAGCTCTATGGCTACACCTTC. This encodes CASSVGAQLYGYTF.

The V call is TRBV10-3, the J call TRBJ1-1; possible D gene TRBD1, 6 bases. Germline V lookup: CDR1 ENHRY, CDR2 SYGVKD. Deletions cut 4 bases from V and 1 base from J, with 16 bases between. The CDR3 has 16 residues. Written as DNA, the CDR3 is TGTGCCATCAGTGCCTGGGGTTCAGGGGAGAACACTGAAGCTTTCTTT. This codes for CAISAWGSGENTEAFF.